This record concerns one T cell receptor beta chain sequence. The sample is drawn from a study of T-cell memory formation after mild COVID-19. Libraries for TCRalpha and TCRbeta carried sample barcodes and unique molecular identifiers via 5'RACE. TCRdb reanalysed the 5' RACE reads using MiXCR and keeps one entry per CDR3 protein. Among about 150,000 distinct CDR3 sequences listed, over 10% were seen once. This CDR3 spans 14 amino acids. The germline V gene has CDR1 MRHNA and CDR2 SNTAGT. V dropped 8 bases and J dropped 3 bases, with 16 bases sitting between them. The V call is TRBV6-4, the J call TRBJ1-2; the D is unclear. Sequences were obtained from PBMCs or a T cell subset sorted from them (not recorded which). The TCR originated in a man aged 18 to 30 who had mild COVID-19 (a few samples of this study predate the infection). Cell type and time point are not known. The CDR3 spells CASGGRLPHYGYTF. CDR3 coding DNA: TGTGCCAGCGGAGGCAGGTTACCCCACTATGGCTACACCTTC.